The 30 T cell receptor beta chains below all came from one sample that was sequenced in a study of Ad26.COV2.S vaccination and SARS-CoV-2 variants. Profiling relied on immunoSEQ multiplex PCR, and the TCRdb table lists in-frame clones only, not all of them. Among around 450,000 clones listed, roughly 89% were seen once. Indicated treatment: roughly 20 received Ad26.COV2.S at low or high dose, single or two shots; about 5 received placebo; per-sample allocation not given. Collection of samples fell on day 63 after the first vaccine or placebo injection. The specimen comprised peripheral blood, sampled in a trial of Ad26.COV2.S vaccine versus placebo. Source of these receptors: a person aged 18-60 years who received the Ad26.COV2.S COVID-19 vaccine or a placebo.

V gene TRBV5-1 combines with J gene TRBJ1-2, with TRBD1 matching 7 bases. This CDR3 has 13 amino acids. V lost 3 bases, J lost 12 bases, and 11 bases stayed unmatched. Germline V lookup: CDR1 SGHRS, CDR2 YFSETQ. The CDR3, as DNA: TGCGCCAGCAGCTCATTACAGGGGACTCTACACACCTTC. Its protein product is CASSSLQGTLHTF.

This clone was counted a single time. The V gene is TRBV15, the J gene TRBJ2-7, with no clear D. Trimming took off 0 bases at V and 4 bases at J, with 16 bases between the two ends. Germline V gene data show CDR1 as LNHNV and CDR2 as YYDKDF (reference sequence). The CDR3 runs 16 residues. CDR3 sequence: CATSRDRFGGRYEQYV. As DNA, the CDR3 is TGTGCCACCAGCAGAGATAGGTTTGGCGGCCGATACGAGCAGTACGTC.

This chain connects TRBV18 to TRBJ2-2; no clear D gene. V lost 4 bases and J lost 7, with 10 bases in between. Per germline, CDR1 KGHSH and CDR2 LQKENI. The length of the CDR3 is 13 residues. CDR3 nucleotide sequence: TGTGCCAGCTCACAGGACCTGAACGGGGAGCTGTTTTTT. This gives the protein CASSQDLNGELFF.

The CDR3 bases are TGTGCCAGCAGTAGGGGACAGGGCGGCGAGCAGTACTTC. Protein sequence: CASSRGQGGEQYF. The chain recombines TRBV2 with TRBJ2-7, with TRBD1 identical over 9 bases. In germline, CDR1 is SNHLY, CDR2 FYNNEI. The junction had 5 bases not matched to a gene; V was cut back by 5 bases and J by 6 bases. The CDR3 covers 13 residues.

The chain carries TRBV7-6 and TRBJ2-6, with D possibly TRBD1 on 5 matching bases. Germline V gives CDR1 SGHVS, CDR2 FNYEAQ. V lost 5 bases, J lost 0 bases, and 11 bases lay in between. The CDR3 is 16 residues long. This CDR3 reads CASSPRQYSGANVLTF. CDR3 DNA sequence: TGTGCCAGCAGCCCGAGACAGTACTCTGGGGCCAACGTCCTGACTTTC.

The chain links TRBV19 to TRBJ1-2; 9 bases match TRBD1. J gave up 5 bases and V 1 base, and 2 bases lay outside the gene matches. Germline V gene data show CDR1 as LNHDA and CDR2 as SQIVND (reference sequence). The CDR3 contains 14 residues. The CDR3 is CASSIVGTGYGYTF. The CDR3 nucleotides are TGTGCCAGTAGTATAGTCGGGACAGGGTATGGCTACACCTTC.

The chain employs TRBV6-2 or TRBV6-3 and TRBJ2-4; TRBD1 matches 7 bases. This CDR3 has 16 residues. CDR1 is MNHEY, CDR2 SVGEGT, per germline. Trimming cost V 4 bases and J 8 bases; bases outside gene matches: 14. Here the CDR3 reads CASSSYGGQPSDIQYF. CDR3 DNA sequence: TGTGCCAGCAGTTCATATGGGGGACAGCCGTCAGACATTCAGTACTTC.

The chain recombines TRBV6-6 with TRBJ1-1; 9 nucleotides line up with TRBD1. In germline, CDR1 is MNHNY, CDR2 SVGAGI (reference sequence). CDR3 length: 15 residues. After removal of 4 bases from V and 5 bases from J, the junction contained 8 bases not matched to a gene. CDR3 nucleotide sequence: TGTGCCAGCAGTTGGACAGGGGATGCCGGAACTGAAGCTTTCTTT. Amino acids: CASSWTGDAGTEAFF.

The chain joins TRBV3-1 (or the pseudogene TRBV3-2) to TRBJ1-4, with D maybe TRBD1 (6 bases). CDR1 and CDR2 from the germline V gene are LGHDT and YNNKEL (reference sequence). The CDR3 sequence is 17 residues long. Between the trimmed V and J ends, which lost 2 bases and 4 bases, there was a span of 17 bases. The CDR3, as DNA: TGTGCCAGCAGCCAAACCGGGGTGGGGGGCCTTAATGAAAAACTGTTTTTT. Residues: CASSQTGVGGLNEKLFF.

This clone was seen only once. The CDR3 reads CASSLVPGLAGPHNNEQFF. The CDR3 coding sequence is TGTGCCAGCAGCCTCGTTCCGGGACTAGCGGGGCCCCATAACAATGAGCAGTTCTTC. The rearrangement uses TRBV4-2 and TRBJ2-1; 13 bases align to TRBD2. Germline lookup yields CDR1 LGHNA and CDR2 YNFKEQ. The V segment lost 4 bases and the J segment 5 bases; nucleotides outside the gene matches: 14. The CDR3 spans 19 residues.

The chain couples TRBV6-5 to TRBJ1-5; 9 bases match TRBD1. CDR3 length equals 13 residues. Trimming cost V 6 bases and J 5 bases; bases outside gene matches: 2. Germline V gene lookup returns CDR1 MNHEY and CDR2 SVGAGI. The CDR3 DNA reads TGTGCCAGCAGCCGGGACAGGGATCAGCCCCAGCATTTT. Its translation is CASSRDRDQPQHF.

The chain is built from TRBV7-9 and TRBJ1-5; D may be TRBD1 (5 bases). Germline-derived CDR1 and CDR2 are SEHNR and FQNEAQ (reference sequence). The length of the CDR3 is 15 residues. V lost 5 bases, J lost 2 bases, and 13 bases lay in between. Here the CDR3 reads CASSQSGARNQPQHF. The CDR3 coding sequence is TGTGCCAGCAGCCAATCCGGGGCTCGCAATCAGCCCCAGCATTTT.

This chain joins TRBV18 and TRBJ1-1; D call uncertain. This CDR3 comprises 15 residues. V was pared by 5 bases and J by 0 bases, with 13 bases between. CDR1 and CDR2 from the germline V gene are KGHSH and LQKENI. The CDR3 sequence is CASSANSGMNTEAFF. For the CDR3, the DNA is TGTGCCAGCTCAGCAAACAGCGGTATGAACACTGAAGCTTTCTTT. The full variable domain, in which reference TRBV18 and TRBJ1-1 provide the parts outside the CDR3, is NAGVMQNPRHLVRRRGQEARLRCSPMKGHSHVYWYRQLPEEGLKFMVYLQKENIIDESGMPKERFSAEFPKEGPSILRIQQVVRGDSAAYFCASSANSGMNTEAFFGQGTRLTVV.

The chain employs TRBV6-5 and TRBJ1-1, with 7 nucleotides matching TRBD1. The V segment lost 7 bases and the J segment 5 bases; nucleotides outside the gene matches: 7. Germline CDR1 and CDR2: MNHEY and SVGAGI. This CDR3 comprises 13 residues. The CDR3 DNA sequence: TGTGCCAGCACAAGGGGGCTAGTTACTGAAGCTTTCTTT. Translation gives CASTRGLVTEAFF.

The CDR3 reads CASSKDRSPSGSIDEQYV. The CDR3 nucleotides are TGTGCCAGCAGCAAAGACCGTTCTCCTAGCGGGAGCATCGACGAGCAGTACGTC. The gene calls are TRBV21-1 and TRBJ2-7; the table's TRBD2 call for D was not verified on the DNA. TRBV21-1 constitutes a pseudogene. The CDR3 sequence is 18 residues long.

The sample holds one count of this clone. The chain couples TRBV5-1 to TRBJ2-1; tentatively, D is TRBD2 (5 bases). Between the trimmed V and J ends, which lost 0 bases and 2 bases, there was a span of 15 bases. The CDR3 sequence is 17 residues long. Per germline, CDR1 SGHRS and CDR2 YFSETQ. DNA of the CDR3: TGCGCCAGCAGCTTGGTAAGCGGCGCGGCGACCTACAATGAGCAGTTCTTC. This gives the protein CASSLVSGAATYNEQFF. The whole variable domain, filled in from reference TRBV5-1 and TRBJ2-1, reads KAGVTQTPRYLIKTRGQQVTLSCSPISGHRSVSWYQQTPGQGLQFLFEYFSETQRNKGNFPGRFSGRQFSNSRSEMNVSTLELGDSALYLCASSLVSGAATYNEQFFGPGTRLTVL.

The J gene is TRBJ2-7, the V gene TRBV11-2; no clear D. Germline CDR1 reads SGHAT; CDR2 reads FQNNGV. This CDR3 comprises 15 residues. V lost 3 bases to trimming and J lost 3 bases, with 15 bases between them. CDR3 nucleotides: TGTGCCAGCAGCTTCGGCGGCACTCTTAACTACGAGCAGTACGTC. This translates into CASSFGGTLNYEQYV.

V usage is TRBV5-1 and J usage is TRBJ2-1; D unclear. Germline lookup yields CDR1 SGHRS and CDR2 YFSETQ. V shed 0 bases and J shed 9 bases, with 4 bases lying between them. The CDR3 has 11 residues. CDR3 DNA sequence: TGCGCCAGCAGCTTGGCGACTGAGCAGTTCTTC. It codes for CASSLATEQFF. Full variable domain (rest looked up from reference TRBV5-1 and TRBJ2-1): KAGVTQTPRYLIKTRGQQVTLSCSPISGHRSVSWYQQTPGQGLQFLFEYFSETQRNKGNFPGRFSGRQFSNSRSEMNVSTLELGDSALYLCASSLATEQFFGPGTRLTVL.

The V gene is TRBV11-2, the J gene TRBJ2-1, with TRBD2 matching 13 bases. Germline trimming cut 4 bases from V and 2 bases from J; bases unmatched to any gene: 2. Per germline, CDR1 SGHAT and CDR2 FQNNGV. CDR3 length: 16 amino acids. The CDR3 DNA reads as TGTGCCAGCAGCTATGGACTAGCGGGGGCCTACAATGAGCAGTTCTTC. It yields the protein CASSYGLAGAYNEQFF.

In nucleotides, the CDR3 is TGTGCCAGCTCACCAACAGGCTCCTACGAGCAGTACGTC. Its translation: CASSPTGSYEQYV. V gene TRBV18 combines with J gene TRBJ2-7; tentatively, D is TRBD1 (5 bases). Trimming removed 2 bases from V and 0 bases from J, with 5 bases in between. The germline V gene encodes CDR1 KGHSH and CDR2 LQKENI. This CDR3 is built from 13 residues.

V usage is TRBV6-5 and J usage is TRBJ2-7; D uncertain. Germline CDR1 reads MNHEY; CDR2 reads SVGAGI. Trimming removed 7 bases from V and 2 bases from J, with 9 bases in between. CDR3 length: 12 residues. DNA of the CDR3: TGTGCCAGCACGTGGTCCCCCTACGAGCAGTACTTC. This encodes CASTWSPYEQYF.

The V call is TRBV2, the J call TRBJ1-6; possibly TRBD1 for D (5 bases). Germline V gene sequence: CDR1 SNHLY, CDR2 FYNNEI. This CDR3 has 14 residues. Trimming shortened V by 4 bases and J by 10 bases, and 14 bases separated the two germline ends. The CDR3 protein is CASSVWGAGSPLHF. CDR3 in DNA: TGTGCCAGCAGTGTCTGGGGCGCGGGCTCACCCCTCCACTTT.

The chain combines TRBV2 with TRBJ2-7; the D gene is possibly TRBD1 (5 bases). Trimming shortened V by 7 bases and J by 1 base, and 8 bases separated the two germline ends. CDR3 size: 12 residues. Per germline, CDR1 SNHLY and CDR2 FYNNEI. The CDR3 coding sequence is TGTGCCAGCACTCAGGGATCCTACGAGCAGTACTTC. Translated, it gives CASTQGSYEQYF. The whole variable domain, remainder taken from reference TRBV2 and TRBJ2-7, is EPEVTQTPSHQVTQMGQEVILRCVPISNHLYFYWYRQILGQKVEFLVSFYNNEISEKSEIFDDQFSVERPDGSNFTLKIRSTKLEDSAMYFCASTQGSYEQYFGPGTRLTVT.

The rearrangement uses TRBV7-2 and TRBJ2-2, with D perhaps TRBD2 (5 bases). V lost 6 bases, J lost 5 bases, and 19 bases lay in between. This CDR3 comprises 16 residues. Germline V gives CDR1 SGHTA, CDR2 FQGNSA. The CDR3 loop is CASSPDWARLTGELFF. CDR3 DNA: TGTGCCAGCAGTCCGGACTGGGCTCGATTGACCGGGGAGCTGTTTTTT.

The sample holds a few counts of this clone. This chain links TRBV5-1 with TRBJ2-7; TRBD2 matches at 9 bases. The CDR3 is made up of 16 amino acids. V was clipped by 0 bases and J by 6 bases; unmatched bases: 10. Germline CDR1 SGHRS, CDR2 YFSETQ. This chain's CDR3 is CASSLGYAGGVGEQYF. The CDR3 region has the DNA TGCGCCAGCAGCTTGGGTTACGCGGGAGGGGTCGGCGAGCAGTACTTC.

The chain carries TRBV21-1 and TRBJ2-7; TRBD1, the table's D call, was not compared with the DNA. TRBV21-1 is recorded as a pseudogene. CDR3 length: 23 residues. In DNA form, the CDR3 reads TGTGCCAGCAGCAAAACCCCGGGGCGCGGGGACAGGTCAAAAAGGGTCATATCCTACGAGCAGTACGTC. This gives the protein CASSKTPGRGDRSKRVISYEQYV.

The CDR3: CASSYEQGWTEAFF. Here the CDR3 DNA reads TGTGCCAGTAGCTATGAACAGGGGTGGACTGAAGCTTTCTTT. V and J are TRBV19 and TRBJ1-1, with 7 bases matching TRBD1. Germline loops: CDR1 LNHDA, CDR2 SQIVND (reference sequence). The CDR3 contains 14 residues. The V and J ends lost 6 bases and 5 bases, in that order; junction bases with no gene match: 9.

The chain links TRBV5-1 to TRBJ1-1; 11 nucleotides match TRBD1. The CDR3 runs 15 residues. Trimming removed 4 bases from V and 1 base from J; junction bases left unmatched: 3. Germline lookup yields CDR1 SGHRS and CDR2 YFSETQ. The CDR3 is CASSVGTGGNTEAFF. The CDR3 DNA reads as TGCGCCAGCAGCGTAGGGACAGGGGGGAACACTGAAGCTTTCTTT.

CDR3: CASSGDRRANTIYF. DNA for the CDR3: TGTGCCAGCAGTGGGGACAGAAGAGCAAACACCATATATTTT. J is TRBJ1-3 and V is TRBV2, with 7 positions matching TRBD1. The J segment lost 6 bases and the V segment lost 4 bases, leaving 6 bases of the junction unmatched. Germline CDR1 reads SNHLY; CDR2 reads FYNNEI. The CDR3 spans 14 residues.

The rearrangement uses TRBV6-5 and TRBJ2-7; 10 bases fit TRBD2. This CDR3 region has 15 residues. Germline loops: CDR1 MNHEY, CDR2 SVGAGI. With V trimmed by 6 bases and J by 7 bases, 12 bases remained unmatched. CDR3 DNA: TGTGCCAGCAGAGGCCCTAGCGGGAGTAGCGGGGAGCAGTACGTC. Protein sequence: CASRGPSGSSGEQYV.